This T cell receptor (beta chain) appears in the sequencing data of a study of response to subunit inactivated influenza vaccine. General study results and limits: After each seasonal influenza vaccination, few new T cells are recruited, the authors suggested.

In TCRdb, the RT-PCR reads were re-called with MiXCR into one record per CDR3 protein. The sample includes fewer than 750,000 distinct CDR3 sequences, around 13% of them seen just once. The CDR3 is made up of 11 amino acids. Germline CDR1 is SQVTM and CDR2 is ANQGSEA. The V end was cut by 4 bases, the J end by 5 bases, with 8 bases between. With regard to this clonotype: Its antigen is not known.

This clonotype originated in a man between 45 and 60 years old who received an inactivated influenza vaccine. The V and J genes are TRBV29-1 and TRBJ1-1; D is unresolved. The sequencing used PBMCs from blood, collected less than 13 days after vaccination. CDR3 nucleotides: TGCAGCGTTGCGATGTCTACTGAAGCTTTCTTT. Translating gives CSVAMSTEAFF. The full variable domain, with the rest looked up from reference TRBV29-1 and TRBJ1-1, is SAVISQKPSRDICQRGTSLTIQCQVDSQVTMMFWYRQQPGQSLTLIATANQGSEATYESGFVIDKFPISRPNLTFSTLTVSNMSPEDSSIYLCSVAMSTEAFFGQGTRLTVV.